These T cell receptor beta chains were read from a single sample in a study of shared clonotypes between healthy human individuals. The assay was immunoSEQ multiplex PCR, and TCRdb's table has in-frame clones only and misses some. The table includes more than 2 million clones, over 85% detected once. Sequenced sample: naive CD8+ T cells from PBMCs. The receptors were gathered from a man between 18 and 35 years old in good health. Some clones in this sample may be carry-over from other donors' samples. Both conserved end residues are part of each CDR3. The order of the fields is V gene, clone size, J gene, CDR3 protein. Expanded clones get a size class; other rows say once, few or many, or leave the size out.

>TRBV29-1|-|TRBJ2-7
CSARTSAYEQYF
>TRBV29-1|-|TRBJ2-7
CSVEVPNSHEQYF
>TRBV4-3|-|TRBJ2-2
CASSQVVSSGETGELFF
>TRBV4-3|once|TRBJ1-1
CASSPEPLASNTEAFF
>TRBV30|-|TRBJ2-7
CAWDRGPYEQYF
>TRBV4-1|-|TRBJ2-1
CASSFPDRGNEQFF
>TRBV29-1|-|TRBJ2-7
CSVGGPWVRGQYF
>TRBV9|-|TRBJ2-2
CASSGGGELFF
>TRBV9|-|TRBJ2-5
CASSVVTGVGETQYF
>TRBV7-2|-|TRBJ2-5
CASSSGDQETQYF
>TRBV9|-|TRBJ2-2
CASSVSNQPGELFF
>TRBV27|once|TRBJ2-1
CASSSPSEQFF
>TRBV5-1|-|TRBJ2-1
CASSLSLAGSYNEQFF
>TRBV28|-|TRBJ1-2
CASSNTGDYGYTF
>TRBV6-5|-|TRBJ1-2
CASSLVGSNYGYTF
>TRBV27|-|TRBJ2-3
CASSLGDTQYF
>TRBV7-6|-|TRBJ2-6
CASSNRTSAASGANVLTF
>TRBV5-5|-|TRBJ1-4
CASSPAGQGFKKLFF
>TRBV2|once|TRBJ2-1
CASGDNEQFF
>TRBV27|-|TRBJ1-1
CASSSLHFAWAGTEAFF
>TRBV15|-|TRBJ2-5
CATSRGGLKRWTQYF
>TRBV5-1|-|TRBJ1-1
CASSLSSDRGLLNTEAFF